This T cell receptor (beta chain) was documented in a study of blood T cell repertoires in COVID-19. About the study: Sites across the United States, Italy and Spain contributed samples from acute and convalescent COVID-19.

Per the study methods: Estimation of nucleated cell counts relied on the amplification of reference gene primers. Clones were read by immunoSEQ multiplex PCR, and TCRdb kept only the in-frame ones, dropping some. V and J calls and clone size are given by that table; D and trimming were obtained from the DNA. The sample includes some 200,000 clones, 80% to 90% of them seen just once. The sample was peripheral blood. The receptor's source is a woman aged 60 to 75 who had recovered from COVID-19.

In DNA, the CDR3 is TGTGCCAGGACCGTGGGGGGGGTCACAGATACGCAGTATTTT. Translated: CARTVGGVTDTQYF. This rearrangement joins TRBV6-5 to TRBJ2-3; TRBD2 matches at 7 bases. Unmatched junction bases numbered 8, after V lost 9 bases and J lost 2 bases. Germline V gene sequence: CDR1 MNHEY, CDR2 SVGAGI. The CDR3 extends over 14 amino acids.